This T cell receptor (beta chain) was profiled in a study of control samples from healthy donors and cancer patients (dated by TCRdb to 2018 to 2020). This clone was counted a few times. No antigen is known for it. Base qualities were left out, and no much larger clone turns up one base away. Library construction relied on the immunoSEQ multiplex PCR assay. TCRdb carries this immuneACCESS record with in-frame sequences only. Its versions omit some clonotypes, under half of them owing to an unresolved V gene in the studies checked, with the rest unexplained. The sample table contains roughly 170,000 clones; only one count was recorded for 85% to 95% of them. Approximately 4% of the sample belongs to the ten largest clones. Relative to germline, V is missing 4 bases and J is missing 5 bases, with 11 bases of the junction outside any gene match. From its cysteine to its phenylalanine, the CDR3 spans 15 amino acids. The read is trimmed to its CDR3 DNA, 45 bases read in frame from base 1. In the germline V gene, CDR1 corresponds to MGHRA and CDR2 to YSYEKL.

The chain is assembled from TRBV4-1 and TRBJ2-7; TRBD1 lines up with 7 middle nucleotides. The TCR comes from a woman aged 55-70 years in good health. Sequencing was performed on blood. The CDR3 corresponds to CASSPWTGTENEQYF. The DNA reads TGCGCCAGCAGCCCCTGGACAGGCACGGAGAACGAGCAGTACTTC.